A selection of T cell receptor beta chains follows, all from one sample in a study of metastatic and nonmetastatic thyroid tumors. Using MiXCR, TCRdb reanalyzed the PCR reads. The sample records over 14,000 clones, 3% to 4.5% being singletons. What was sequenced was tumor tissue. The receptors were gathered from a female donor with papillary thyroid cancer or a benign thyroid nodule (not recorded which). Some clones in this sample may be carry-over from other donors' samples. CDR3s include the opening cysteine and the closing phenylalanine or tryptophan. The D gene is left open where the match is weak. Clone size, where shown, is once, few, many, or a class for clones that have expanded.

J,size,D,V,CDR3,DNA
TRBJ1-6,NA,NA,TRBV6-5,CASSSSSYSPLHF,TGTGCCAGCAGTTCCTCTTCTTATTCACCCCTCCACTTT
TRBJ1-5,NA,NA,TRBV10-2,CASSSDGTSNQPQHF,TGCGCCAGCAGTTCAGACGGGACATCAAATCAGCCCCAGCATTTT
TRBJ2-3,few,NA,TRBV28,CASRDGRSDTQYF,TGTGCCAGCAGAGATGGGAGGTCAGATACGCAGTATTTT
TRBJ2-7,few,TRBD2,TRBV28,CASNVAGLLFYEQYF,TGTGCCAGCAATGTAGCGGGTTTACTATTCTACGAGCAGTACTTC
TRBJ2-2,NA,NA,TRBV6-1,CASSRGGTNTGELFF,TGTGCCAGCAGTAGAGGGGGTACGAACACCGGGGAGCTGTTTTTT
TRBJ2-3,few,NA,TRBV6-2/TRBV6-3,CASRSSTDTQYF,TGTGCCAGCAGATCTAGCACAGATACGCAGTATTTT
TRBJ2-2,few,NA,TRBV28,CASSSQGTGELFF,TGTGCCAGCAGTTCCCAGGGGACCGGGGAGCTGTTTTTT
TRBJ2-3,few,TRBD2,TRBV10-3,CAISEPGLAGFTDTQYF,TGTGCCATCAGTGAACCGGGACTAGCGGGGTTTACAGATACGCAGTATTTT
TRBJ1-2,few,TRBD1,TRBV28,CASSFAPSTGDHGYTF,TGTGCCAGCAGTTTTGCCCCCTCGACAGGGGACCATGGCTACACCTTC
TRBJ1-1,medium-sized,TRBD1,TRBV29-1,CSGRQGGTEAFF,TGCAGCGGTCGACAGGGCGGGACTGAAGCTTTCTTT
TRBJ1-4,few,NA,TRBV6-1,CASSEGLSNEKLFF,TGTGCCAGCAGTGAGGGCTTAAGTAATGAAAAACTGTTTTTT
TRBJ1-2,NA,NA,TRBV28,CASSPGRGGGYTF,TGTGCCAGTAGTCCCGGGAGGGGGGGTGGCTACACCTTC
TRBJ2-1,medium-sized,NA,TRBV5-1,CASSLSRAYNEQFF,TGCGCCAGCAGCTTGTCCCGGGCCTACAATGAGCAGTTCTTC
TRBJ2-2,few,TRBD1,TRBV6-4,CASTRDSSNTGELFF,TGTGCCAGCACCCGGGACAGCTCGAACACCGGGGAGCTGTTTTTT